Listed below are T cell receptor beta chains from one sample, sequenced in a study of blood T cell repertoires in COVID-19. Here immunoSEQ multiplex PCR was the method, and the copy in TCRdb shows in-frame clones only, minus some. This sample carries about 110,000 clones, roughly two thirds of them seen once, and the ten largest clones take 5% to 6.5%. Sample: peripheral blood. The origin of the receptors is a man of 80 years or more with acute or convalescent COVID-19. The CDR3 runs from the conserved cysteine through the conserved F or W. D genes are given only for firm matches. Size is stated for part of the rows, as once, few or many counts, or as a class when the clone is expanded.

cdr3_aa cdr3_nt v_call d_call clone_size j_call cdr3_length
CASSLATGELFF TGTGCCAGCAGTTTGGCCACCGGGGAGCTGTTTTTT TRBV28 NA few TRBJ2-2 12
CASSLEEVGELFF TGTGCCAGCAGTTTAGAAGAGGTCGGGGAGCTGTTTTTT TRBV12-3/TRBV12-4 NA few TRBJ2-2 13
CATSAGKGGYTF TGTGCCACCAGTGCAGGGAAGGGAGGCTACACCTTC TRBV24-1 NA once TRBJ1-2 12
CASSGIGTGVYEQYF TGTGCCAGCAGCGGTATTGGGACAGGGGTATACGAGCAGTACTTC TRBV6-2/TRBV6-3 TRBD1 once TRBJ2-7 15
CASSPVVGEFGNEQFF TGTGCCAGCTCACCTGTAGTGGGAGAGTTTGGAAATGAGCAGTTCTTC TRBV18 NA NA TRBJ2-1 16
CASSHSTRADSGRARADTQYF TGTGCCAGCAGCCATAGTACCCGGGCGGATAGCGGGAGGGCGCGGGCAGATACGCAGTATTTT TRBV6-2/TRBV6-3 TRBD2 NA TRBJ2-3 21
CASSWGEREPQHF TGTGCCAGCTCATGGGGGGAAAGAGAGCCCCAGCATTTT TRBV11-2 NA NA TRBJ1-5 13
CASSNPGGDTQYF TGCGCCAGCAGCAATCCGGGAGGAGATACGCAGTATTTT TRBV5-1 TRBD2 NA TRBJ2-3 13
CSVERTEAFF TGCAGCGTTGAGAGGACTGAAGCTTTCTTT TRBV29-1 NA few TRBJ1-1 10
CASSLSSRPSGQYF TGTGCCAGCAGCTTGAGTAGCCGACCCTCTGGGCAGTACTTC TRBV5-6 NA NA TRBJ2-7 14
CASSSGLSNQPQHF TGTGCCAGCTCATCGGGACTGAGCAATCAGCCCCAGCATTTT TRBV18 NA NA TRBJ1-5 14
CASSLSSGTVNQPQHF TGTGCCAGCAGTTTATCTTCCGGGACAGTCAATCAGCCCCAGCATTTT TRBV27 TRBD1 NA TRBJ1-5 16
CASSLLPVAGGNTGELFF TGCGCCAGCAGCCTGCTTCCGGTGGCAGGGGGCAACACCGGGGAGCTGTTTTTT TRBV5-1 TRBD1 NA TRBJ2-2 18
CASSVAAGAYEKLFF TGTGCCAGCAGCGTAGCGGCAGGGGCGTATGAAAAACTGTTTTTT TRBV9 NA NA TRBJ1-4 15
CASSYWTGGAEQYF TGTGCCAGCAGTTATTGGACAGGGGGCGCCGAGCAGTACTTC TRBV6-2/TRBV6-3 TRBD1 NA TRBJ2-7 14
CASKNRGSNQPQHF TGTGCCAGCAAGAACCGGGGGAGCAATCAGCCCCAGCATTTT TRBV6-5 NA NA TRBJ1-5 14
CASRGSDRLIGYTF TGTGCCAGCAGGGGATCGGACAGGCTGATCGGCTACACCTTC TRBV6-5 TRBD1 NA TRBJ1-2 14
CASSEAGGAEGQPQHF TGTGCCAGCAGTGAAGCAGGGGGCGCGGAAGGTCAGCCCCAGCATTTT TRBV2 TRBD1 NA TRBJ1-5 16
CASSPGLAGGPFYNEQFF TGCGCCAGCAGCCCCGGACTAGCGGGAGGGCCATTCTACAATGAGCAGTTCTTC TRBV5-1 TRBD2 NA TRBJ2-1 18
CASSQSSGMWNEQFF TGTGCCAGCAGCCAGTCTAGCGGGATGTGGAATGAGCAGTTCTTC TRBV14 TRBD2 NA TRBJ2-1 15
CASSSTGGVNNEQFF TGTGCCAGCAGCTCAACAGGGGGCGTTAACAATGAGCAGTTCTTC TRBV28 TRBD1 NA TRBJ2-1 15
CASSAFSSGDYSDTQYF TGTGCCAGCAGCGCATTTTCTAGCGGGGACTACTCAGATACGCAGTATTTT TRBV13 TRBD2 NA TRBJ2-3 17
CASSHGSGAEGSYEQYF TGCGCCAGCAGCCATGGTTCGGGAGCCGAGGGCTCCTACGAGCAGTACTTC TRBV4-3 NA NA TRBJ2-7 17
CASSLWTSGVLDTQYF TGTGCCAGCAGCTTATGGACTAGCGGAGTACTAGATACGCAGTATTTT TRBV7-9 TRBD2 NA TRBJ2-3 16
CASKLRGSTDTQYF TGTGCCAGCAAGTTGCGGGGATCCACAGATACGCAGTATTTT TRBV2 NA NA TRBJ2-3 14
CSVEVSGLAGGGKETQYF TGCAGCGTTGAAGTAAGCGGACTAGCGGGTGGAGGAAAAGAGACCCAGTACTTC TRBV29-1 TRBD2 NA TRBJ2-5 18
CASSQEWGRWEGGYTF TGCGCCAGCAGCCAAGAATGGGGCAGGTGGGAGGGTGGCTACACCTTC TRBV4-3 NA NA TRBJ1-2 16
CASSLVAGEGEKLFF TGTGCCAGCAGCTTGGTGGCTGGAGAAGGTGAAAAACTGTTTTTT TRBV5-5 NA NA TRBJ1-4 15
CASSLGQGYSGNTIYF TGCGCCAGCAGCCTGGGACAGGGCTACTCTGGAAACACCATATATTTT TRBV5-1 TRBD1 NA TRBJ1-3 16
CASNMAVWPWAFF TGTGCCAGCAACATGGCCGTGTGGCCCTGGGCTTTCTTT TRBV3-1/TRBV3-2 NA NA TRBJ1-1 13
CASSFGGAEQFF TGTGCCAGCAGCTTTGGCGGGGCGGAGCAGTTCTTC TRBV7-9 NA NA TRBJ2-1 12
CASRQGFRNTIYF TGTGCCAGCAGACAGGGTTTTAGAAACACCATATATTTT TRBV6-5 NA NA TRBJ1-3 13
CASSFSPAGGGREAFF TGTGCCAGCAGTTTTTCCCCCGCCGGTGGAGGGCGTGAAGCTTTCTTT TRBV28 NA NA TRBJ1-1 16
CAEGNPYEAFF TGTGCCGAGGGAAACCCTTATGAAGCTTTCTTT TRBV7-2 NA NA TRBJ1-1 11
CASSQVGGVTGELFF TGTGCCAGCAGCCAAGTCGGGGGGGTCACCGGGGAGCTGTTTTTT TRBV4-2 TRBD2 NA TRBJ2-2 15
CASGGQGSMNYGYTF TGTGCCAGCGGGGGACAGGGGTCAATGAACTATGGCTACACCTTC TRBV28 TRBD1 NA TRBJ1-2 15
CASSPPGLGYNEQFF TGTGCCAGCAGCCCCCCGGGACTAGGGTACAATGAGCAGTTCTTC TRBV11-2 TRBD2 NA TRBJ2-1 15
CASSLNSFGEQYF TGTGCCAGCAGCTTAAATAGTTTCGGCGAGCAGTACTTC TRBV7-2 NA NA TRBJ2-7 13
CASSLRFRSEAFF TGTGCCAGCAGTCTCCGGTTCAGGTCTGAAGCTTTCTTT TRBV12-3/TRBV12-4 NA NA TRBJ1-1 13
CASSPNRGEYSTEAFF TGTGCCAGTAGTCCTAACCGGGGAGAGTATAGCACTGAAGCTTTCTTT TRBV19 NA NA TRBJ1-1 16
CASSLRRGNSPLHF TGTGCCAGCAGCTTACGGCGGGGAAATTCACCCCTCCACTTT TRBV7-2 NA NA TRBJ1-6 14
CATSDPMGGVSSTYNEQFF TGTGCCACCAGTGATCCGATGGGCGGGGTAAGCTCCACTTACAATGAGCAGTTCTTC TRBV24-1 NA NA TRBJ2-1 19
CASRPSGGNSPLHF TGCGCCAGCAGACCCTCGGGAGGGAATTCACCCCTCCACTTT TRBV4-1 NA NA TRBJ1-6 14
CASSYAPGNTGELFF TGTGCCAGCAGTTACGCACCGGGGAACACCGGGGAGCTGTTTTTT TRBV6-5 NA NA TRBJ2-2 15
CATSDFGTGATGYTF TGTGCCACCAGTGATTTTGGGACAGGGGCAACGGGCTACACCTTC TRBV24-1 TRBD1 NA TRBJ1-2 15
CASSQGWLGTDTQYF TGTGCCAGCAGCCAAGGGTGGCTAGGCACAGATACGCAGTATTTT TRBV3-1/TRBV3-2 NA once TRBJ2-3 15
CAILDPITDTQYF TGTGCCATCCTAGACCCCATCACAGATACGCAGTATTTT TRBV10-3 NA NA TRBJ2-3 13
CASSMGQRGEKLFF TGTGCCAGTAGTATGGGACAGAGGGGGGAAAAACTGTTTTTT TRBV19 TRBD1 NA TRBJ1-4 14
CASSRGQTNQPQHF TGTGCCAGCAGTAGGGGACAGACCAATCAGCCCCAGCATTTT TRBV6-2/TRBV6-3 TRBD1 few TRBJ1-5 14
CASSLVGPPNSPLHF TGCGCCAGCAGCTTGGTGGGCCCACCTAATTCACCCCTCCACTTT TRBV5-1 NA NA TRBJ1-6 15
CASSGRTGENSPLHF TGTGCCAGCAGCGGACGGACAGGGGAGAATTCACCCCTCCACTTT TRBV7-6 TRBD1 few TRBJ1-6 15
CALQGVTYEQYF TGCGCACTACAGGGGGTCACCTACGAGCAGTACTTC TRBV23-1 TRBD1 few TRBJ2-7 12